This passage covers 7 T cell receptor beta chains from one sample sequenced in a study of shared clonotypes between healthy human individuals. Profiled with immunoSEQ multiplex PCR; TCRdb holds only in-frame clones, not every one. The sample consists of some 2,000,000 clones, almost 96% of them appearing once. The sequenced sample was naive CD4+ T cells sorted from blood. This sample's subset: CD45RA+ positively selected. The receptors shown here come from a man aged 18 to 30 in good health.

The chain employs TRBV27 and TRBJ1-1; 7 positions match TRBD1. The trim removed 4 bases at V and 2 bases at J, leaving 4 bases unmatched. CDR3 length: 14 residues. Per the germline V gene, CDR1 is MNHEY and CDR2 is SMNVEV (reference sequence). CDR3 sequence (DNA): TGTGCCAGCAGTTGGGACAGAGACAACACTGAAGCTTTCTTT. Protein sequence: CASSWDRDNTEAFF.

The chain links TRBV7-2 to TRBJ1-3; D is perhaps TRBD1 (5 bases). The CDR3 sequence is 16 residues long. Trimming left V 3 bases short and J 4 bases short, with 16 bases between. Germline V lookup: CDR1 SGHTA, CDR2 FQGNSA. In DNA form, the CDR3 reads TGTGCCAGCAGCTTGGGGGGAGCTTGGGGAGGAAACACCATATATTTT. Translated: CASSLGGAWGGNTIYF.

This chain uses TRBV5-1 with TRBJ2-7, with D maybe TRBD1 (5 bases). V lost 4 bases and J lost 6, with 11 bases in between. The CDR3 extends over 12 amino acids. The germline gives CDR1 SGHRS, CDR2 YFSETQ. CDR3 sequence: CASSQTGPEQYF. CDR3 bases: TGCGCCAGCAGCCAAACAGGCCCCGAGCAGTACTTC.

V and J are TRBV10-3 and TRBJ1-6; the D gene is possibly TRBD1 (6 bases). The germline V gene has CDR1 ENHRY and CDR2 SYGVKD. The ends were cut back, 3 bases at V and 10 bases at J, with 10 bases in the middle. The CDR3 length is 13 residues. The CDR3 DNA reads as TGTGCCATCAGTGATGGGACACCGTCACCCCTCCACTTT. This sequence encodes CAISDGTPSPLHF.

The chain joins TRBV6-1 to TRBJ2-5, with D perhaps matching TRBD2 (6 bases). V was clipped by 5 bases and J by 9 bases, with 7 bases between them. This CDR3 is 10 amino acids long. Germline assignment: CDR1 MNHNS and CDR2 SASEGT. The CDR3 bases are TGTGCCAGCAGTTGGGGGGCCCAGTACTTC. Translated: CASSWGAQYF.

The genes are TRBV30 and TRBJ1-2, with D possibly TRBD1 on 6 matching bases. In germline, CDR1 is GTSNPN, CDR2 SVGIG (reference sequence). Trimming cost V 0 bases and J 5 bases, with 16 bases left between them. The CDR3 totals 15 residues. The CDR3 reads CAWSVPIRGLYGYTF. The CDR3 bases are TGTGCCTGGAGTGTCCCGATCCGGGGGCTATATGGCTACACCTTC.

The rearrangement joins TRBV28 to TRBJ2-4; either TRBD1 or TRBD2 may fit D (5 bases each). The CDR3 is made up of 16 amino acids. Trimming removed 4 bases at V and 3 bases at J, with 16 bases between. Germline values: CDR1 MDHEN, CDR2 SYDVKM. The CDR3 protein is CASSSGTVILKNIQYF. DNA of the CDR3: TGTGCCAGCAGTTCTGGGACCGTAATTCTCAAAAACATTCAGTACTTC.